The clone carrying this T cell receptor (beta chain) appeared many times. J was trimmed by 7 bases and V by 6 bases; bases with no gene match: 14. Germline values: CDR1 DFQATT, CDR2 SNEGSKA (reference sequence). The CDR3 covers 15 residues. One entry per CDR3 protein results from TCRdb running MiXCR on the 5' RACE reads. The sample consists of about 160,000 distinct CDR3 sequences, about 28% of them appearing once. These data come from a study of T-cell memory formation after mild COVID-19. The receptor was isolated from an adult woman who had mild COVID-19 (a few samples of this study predate the infection). Cell type and time point are not known. The rearrangement uses TRBV20-1 and TRBJ2-1; TRBD1 aligns across 8 bases. Sequenced sample: PBMCs or a T cell subset sorted from them (not recorded which). The CDR3 DNA sequence: TGCAGTGCCCCCAACCCCGGGACAGGTGGGAATGAGCAGTTCTTC. Its protein is CSAPNPGTGGNEQFF.